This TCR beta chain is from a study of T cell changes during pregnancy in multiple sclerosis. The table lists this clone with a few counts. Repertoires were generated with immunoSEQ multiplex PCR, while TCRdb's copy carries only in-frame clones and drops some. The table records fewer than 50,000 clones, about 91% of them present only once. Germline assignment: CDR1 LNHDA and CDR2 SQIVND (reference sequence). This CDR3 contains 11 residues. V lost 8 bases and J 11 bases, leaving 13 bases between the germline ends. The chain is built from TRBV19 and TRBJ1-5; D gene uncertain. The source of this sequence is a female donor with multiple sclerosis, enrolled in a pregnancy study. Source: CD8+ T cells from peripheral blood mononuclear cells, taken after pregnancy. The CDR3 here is CASFSFMTQHF. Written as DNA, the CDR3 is TGTGCCAGTTTCAGTTTTATGACCCAGCATTTT. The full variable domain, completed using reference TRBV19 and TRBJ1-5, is DGGITQSPKYLFRKEGQNVTLSCEQNLNHDAMYWYRQDPGQGLRLIYYSQIVNDFQKGDIAEGYSVSREKKESFPLTVTSAQKNPTAFYLCASFSFMTQHFGDGTRLSIL.